This TCR beta chain was retrieved from a study of memory CD4+ T cells and cytomegalovirus serostatus. About the study: Of the healthy Belgian adults, nine or ten were CMV seropositive and more than 20 seronegative. The study's findings and limits: CMV serostatus prediction reached median AUC roughly 0.95, or 0.91 with US-trained model.

This clone was seen only a few times. Its antigen is unknown. Single viable CD3+CD4+CD8-CD45RO+ cells were sorted as the memory CD4+ T cells. Serostatus was set by detecting CMV pp150, pp28, p38, p52 IgG. The germline CDR1 and CDR2 sequences are GTSNPN and SVGIG (reference sequence). V was cut by 6 bases and J by 4 bases, with 10 bases left in between. This CDR3 has 11 residues. In the original workflow: After removing out-of-frame reads, approximately 2 million distinct TCRbeta sequences remained. Method: immunoSEQ multiplex PCR; TCRdb's copy keeps in-frame clones and lacks some. That table gives V, J and clone size, and the DNA gave D and trimming. The sample shows 60,000 or so clones, roughly 84% of them seen only once.

The TCR originated in an adult in good health and CMV-seronegative. Some clones in this sample may be carry-over from other donors' samples. The V and J genes are TRBV30 and TRBJ2-7; weak D call: TRBD2 (5 bases). Sequenced sample: memory CD4+ T cells from blood. The CDR3 DNA follows: TGTGCCTGCTCCCGAGGGTACGAGCAGTACTTC. This codes for CACSRGYEQYF.